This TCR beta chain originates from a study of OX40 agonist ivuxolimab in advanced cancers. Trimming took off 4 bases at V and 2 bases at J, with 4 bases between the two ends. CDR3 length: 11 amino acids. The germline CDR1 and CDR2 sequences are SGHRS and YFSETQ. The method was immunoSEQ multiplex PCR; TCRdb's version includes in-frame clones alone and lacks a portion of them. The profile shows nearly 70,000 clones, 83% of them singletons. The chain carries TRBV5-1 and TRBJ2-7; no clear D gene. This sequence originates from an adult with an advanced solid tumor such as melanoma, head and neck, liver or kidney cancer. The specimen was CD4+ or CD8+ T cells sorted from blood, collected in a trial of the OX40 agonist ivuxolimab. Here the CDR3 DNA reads TGCGCCAGCAGCATAGCCTACGAGCAGTACTTC. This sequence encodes CASSIAYEQYF. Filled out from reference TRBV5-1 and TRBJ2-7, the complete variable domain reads KAGVTQTPRYLIKTRGQQVTLSCSPISGHRSVSWYQQTPGQGLQFLFEYFSETQRNKGNFPGRFSGRQFSNSRSEMNVSTLELGDSALYLCASSIAYEQYFGPGTRLTVT.